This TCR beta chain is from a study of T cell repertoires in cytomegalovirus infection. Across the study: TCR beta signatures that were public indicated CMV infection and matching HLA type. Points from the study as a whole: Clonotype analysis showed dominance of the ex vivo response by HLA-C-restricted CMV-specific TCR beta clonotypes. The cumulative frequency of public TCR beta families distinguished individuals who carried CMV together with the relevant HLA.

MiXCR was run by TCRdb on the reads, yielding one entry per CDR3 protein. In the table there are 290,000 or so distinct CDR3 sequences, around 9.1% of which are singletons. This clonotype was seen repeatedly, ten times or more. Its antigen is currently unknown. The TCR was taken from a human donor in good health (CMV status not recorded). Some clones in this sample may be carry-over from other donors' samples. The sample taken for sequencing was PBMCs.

CDR3 in DNA: TGTGCCAGCAGTTATTCGGGCGGTGGAGGGGGCAATTCACCCCTCCACTTT. Encoded protein: CASSYSGGGGGNSPLHF. V gene TRBV6-2 or TRBV6-3 combines with J gene TRBJ1-6; 7 nucleotides align to TRBD1. CDR1 MNHEY and CDR2 SVGEGT come from the germline V gene. V shed 3 bases and J 7 bases; nucleotides not matched to a gene: 12. The CDR3 is made up of 17 amino acids.